The sequence of this TCR beta chain was determined in a study of cytomegalovirus exposure and HLA in healthy donors. Germline lookup yields CDR1 LNHDA and CDR2 SQIVND (reference sequence). The V end lost 0 bases, the J end lost 5 bases, and 10 bases lay between the germline ends. This CDR3 comprises 14 residues. Primers for the PCR totalled 60 Vbeta and 13 Jbeta. The method was immunoSEQ multiplex PCR; TCRdb's version includes in-frame clones alone and lacks a portion of them. This sample carries some 100,000 clones, about four fifths of them seen once, and the ten largest clones take over 2.5%. V and J are TRBV19 and TRBJ2-5, with a weak D call TRBD1 (5 bases). The receptor comes from a male donor in good health and CMV-seropositive. The specimen sequenced was PBMCs. Here the CDR3 reads CASSIEGRVETQYF. In nucleotides, the CDR3 is TGTGCCAGTAGTATAGAGGGCAGGGTGGAGACCCAGTACTTC. The variable domain in full, completed from reference TRBV19 and TRBJ2-5, reads DGGITQSPKYLFRKEGQNVTLSCEQNLNHDAMYWYRQDPGQGLRLIYYSQIVNDFQKGDIAEGYSVSREKKESFPLTVTSAQKNPTAFYLCASSIEGRVETQYFGPGTRLLVL.